One TCR beta chain is described in this entry. This clone was counted a single time. The antigen it recognizes is unknown. No much larger clone is present one base from it, and per-base qualities are unavailable. This entry comes from a study of cytomegalovirus exposure and HLA in healthy donors (dated by TCRdb to about 2017). About the investigation overall: In an earlier analysis of roughly 590 of the donors, 276 Gb of sequence data and 117 million unique TCR beta sequences from some 170 million T cells were reported. An early release that covered 640 HLA-typed donors contained approximately 300 gigabases of sequencing data and 80 million or so unique TCR sequences. Of the roughly 420 genotyped donors, 75% to 85% were placed in the genetic ancestry cluster associated with self-reported Caucasian donors. The study aimed to test whether cataloging public T cell receptors could reveal signatures of past pathogen exposure. The study profiled the T cell repertoires of some 610 subjects by immunosequencing and related them to cytomegalovirus serostatus. In addition to the first cohort of approximately 650 subjects, a separate validation cohort of some 120 different subjects was used. To predict cytomegalovirus infection status, the study combined high-throughput TCR immunosequencing, statistical association of individual TCRs with disease status, and machine learning. A later analysis re-analyzed previously published TCR beta repertoires from roughly 690 donors and added high-resolution HLA genotyping to study TCR occurrence patterns. In the later analysis, no new phenotypic data were used to find candidate immune exposures; instead, reliance was placed on TCR beta sequences and their occurrence across donors. An earlier analysis of several hundred of the donors applied high-throughput TCR beta sequencing to assess whether each TCR beta V gene segment acted as functional or pseudogenic. Donor age, sex, ethnicity and CMV serostatus were compiled alongside the repertoire data. In a later genetic analysis, genome-wide SNP genotypes for about three fifths of the roughly 670 donors were used, and that subset was treated as a discovery cohort. Every discovery cohort repertoire had been produced on one sequencing platform. HLA typing covered class I and class II loci at four-digit resolution. Typing coverage differed by locus: A, B, C, DRB1 and DQB1 were typed in roughly 620-630 donors, DQA1 in about 500, DPA1 in 606, and DPB1 in roughly 470. Because of strong linkage in the cohort, roughly five DR-DQ haplotypes were treated as single units for association and clustering. On average, around 240,000 unique TCR beta nucleotide sequences were sequenced per donor among some 420 genotyped donors of the cohort, with roughly 19% of those sequences being non-productive. Results and caveats for the whole study, not just this receptor: The study gave a list of roughly 150 TCR beta chains associated with cytomegalovirus. Cytomegalovirus status was reported to be diagnosed by the classifier with high specificity and sensitivity in both the original and validation cohorts. A later analysis reported that several top co-occurrence clusters appeared linked to parvovirus B19, influenza, CMV and Epstein-Barr virus. Because counts were too low, 15 to 20 rarely observed V segments, including chromosome 9 orphons, were excluded from the earlier analysis of fewer than 650 of the donors. A further reported finding was that TCR beta sequences accurately predicted the HLA-A and HLA-B alleles for most subjects in the first cohort. According to a later analysis, TCR association rates differed among HLA loci, with DRB1 alleles showing the most associated TCRs and HLA-C alleles showing the fewest. Most CMV-associated TCR beta chains appeared to be HLA-restricted in a later analysis, and the HLA associations seemed to be driven largely by CMV exposure. When HLA alleles, especially DR and DQ, strongly co-occurred, TCR associations were difficult to assign to individual alleles. Some IMGT-functional V segments, including TRBV6-2 and TRBV6-3, could not be told apart with the 87-base-pair reads, so those segments were excluded. Correlated functional status among segregating V segments might be attributable to linkage disequilibrium, but an unknown experimental factor could not be ruled out. Compared with the approximately 670-donor mean, donors in an Asian-associated ancestry cluster had fewer N-insertions in productive TCRs, according to a later genetic analysis. A cluster of highly shared sequence variants was judged likely to be a technical artifact of the sequencing pipeline. Compared with equally common non-associated chains, HLA-associated TCR beta chains in a later analysis were more clonally expanded and had lower generation probabilities. A few of the identified cytomegalovirus-associated TCR beta chains were confirmed in vitro to be specific for cytomegalovirus antigens. Specific HLA alleles were associated with over 15,000 TCR beta sequences at a false discovery rate of 0.05 in a later analysis. Roughly uniform sequencing depth across donors was assumed in presence/absence analyses, although this assumption may not hold. The authors suggested that the approach could potentially be extended to other disease states and immunological phenotypes. An association between a missense DCLRE1C variant and V-gene and J-gene trimming of TCR beta chains was found in a later genetic analysis and replicated in an independent cohort. An earlier analysis of approximately 570 of the donors showed that most TCR beta V segments appeared in productive rearrangements either about 90% or about 30% of the time, which broadly matched IMGT annotations. For the cohort, immune exposure information was limited to CMV serostatus. Most TCR sequences were seen in very few donors, while some public TCRs were found in many individuals. HLA typing was unavailable for some donors at each locus, so association tests used only the typed subset. The cohort was sequenced for TCR beta chains only, and without alpha or paired-chain data the features that could be detected were limited.

The germline V gene provides CDR1 SGHRS and CDR2 YFSETQ. The CDR3 goes from the cysteine to the phenylalanine over 15 residues. Only the CDR3 DNA is retained, 45 bases long and in frame from the first base. V drops 1 base and J drops 5 bases, leaving 15 bases in between. The cohort comprised 550 to 700 healthy bone marrow donors. Cohort members were all nominally healthy when sampled, although unrecorded immune exposures were likely present. The donor tested CMV seronegative and was one of the 352 seronegative cohort members. Every donor gave a peripheral blood sample, and the peripheral blood mononuclear cells from that sample were used for TCR beta sequencing. Genomic DNA was extracted from the blood cell samples with the Qiagen DNeasy Blood Extraction Kit. The library was generated by the immunoSEQ multiplex PCR assay. A mixture of 60 forward primers for TCR Vbeta segments and 13 reverse primers for TCR Jbeta segments was used in the multiplex PCR. The CDR3 region of rearranged TCR beta genes was amplified from genomic DNA with a multiplex PCR assay. The Illumina HiSeq System was used to sequence the amplified TCR beta libraries as 87-base-pair reads. In the paper's pipeline: A later analysis counted 65 million to 90 million unique TCR beta chains across the 666 repertoires, and approximately 11 million of these chains were shared by at least two donors. Raw reads were error-corrected and collapsed into unique sequences by a nearest-neighbor algorithm in which closely related sequences were merged to remove PCR and sequencing errors. V, D and J gene segments were assigned by aligning CDR3 sequences to IMGT reference sequences. Each retained sequence needed at least a six-nucleotide match to both a V gene segment and a J gene segment. A rearrangement counted as productive if the CDR3 had no stop codons and remained in frame with V and J, and every other rearrangement counted as non-productive. CDR3 was defined according to IMGT convention as the region running from the second conserved V-encoded cysteine to the conserved J-encoded phenylalanine. The earlier analysis of more than 450 of the donors excluded sequences that lacked an unambiguous match to a single V gene segment. In an earlier analysis of several hundred of the donors, V segments were called functional above 56.7% productive rearrangements and were called segregating when the between-donor standard deviation exceeded 5%. A statistical classification framework was built to diagnose cytomegalovirus status from the catalog of TCR beta chain sequences. A later analysis assigned V and J genes by comparing TCR nucleotide sequences with IMGT/GENE-DB human TR gene sequences. Using the TCRdist pipeline, a later analysis assigned CDR3 sequences along with most-parsimonious VDJ recombination scenarios. A later analysis defined each TCR beta chain by its CDR3 amino acid sequence plus V-gene family, and excluded reads lacking a unique V-gene family. As a way to deal with suspected cross-contamination and a sequencing artifact, a later analysis dropped hundreds of nucleotide sequences that were highly shared and had low generation probability. A later analysis calculated a clonal expansion index for each public chain from normalized within-repertoire ranks of inferred template counts. In a later analysis, generation probabilities were computed using a VDJ recombination model fitted to out-of-frame rearrangements, and the results were checked against IGoR. Hypergeometric tests were used in a later analysis to score TCR-TCR, TCR-HLA and TCR-CMV co-occurrence, with a repertoire-size bias correction applied to the TCR pairs. In a later analysis, false discovery rates were estimated by permuting HLA or CMV assignments 20 times. In a later analysis, co-occurring TCRs were grouped with DBSCAN, and TCRdist sequence similarity was added when clustering was performed within HLA-allele-positive subsets. Repertoires with fewer than 30,000 or more than 120,000 public chains, plus five repertoires with anomalous nucleotide sharing, were excluded from co-occurrence clustering. The table was pulled from immuneACCESS by TCRdb, which kept in-frame rearrangements only. Such tables lose some clones; where checked, under half of the loss comes from unresolved V genes, and the rest has no known cause. For V, J and clone size, that table is used; D and trimming come from the DNA. The sample profile shows approximately 130,000 clones; roughly 84% of them were found once. The ten largest clonotypes hold roughly 2.6% of the sample.

Material: PBMCs. The receptor chain draws on TRBV5-1 and TRBJ1-1; the D gene cannot be resolved reliably. The sequence derives from a middle-aged man in good health and CMV-seronegative. The CDR3 has the sequence CASSLSLGSGTEAFF. In nucleotide form, the sequence is TGCGCCAGCAGCTTGAGTCTGGGGTCGGGAACTGAAGCTTTCTTT.